This T cell receptor beta chain is from a study of CD8+CD57+ T cells in acquired aplastic anemia. Study in general: Sorted CD4+ and CD8+ cells yielded 3 to 3.5 ug of DNA on average.

This CDR3 comprises 12 residues. Trimming left V 6 bases short and J 3 bases short, with 9 bases between. Germline-derived CDR1 and CDR2 are SEHNR and FQNEAQ (reference sequence). The study profiled TCR beta VDJ and CDR3 using genomic DNA as template. Each CDR3 protein gets one entry after TCRdb re-called the reads with MiXCR. The sample gives 190,000 or so distinct CDR3 sequences, 48% of which show up once; roughly 2% is in the top ten. This clonotype was recorded a few times. All sequencing subjects had displayed CD8+CD57+ cell expansion on flow cytometry. The patients, all of them, had severe acquired aplastic anemia.

What was sequenced was sorted CD4+, CD8+, or CD8+CD57+ T cells (not recorded which) from PBMCs. The source is a human donor with aplastic anemia. The V and J genes are TRBV7-9 and TRBJ2-7; D not certain. Here the CDR3 DNA reads TGTGCCAGCAGTCCCACCGACTACGAGCAGTACTTC. It specifies CASSPTDYEQYF.